This TCR beta chain is drawn from a study of blood T cell repertoires in COVID-19. Libraries were prepared by immunoSEQ multiplex PCR; TCRdb keeps only in-frame clonotypes and omits some of them. The table lists about 370,000 clones, approximately 87% of them singletons. This CDR3 spans 15 amino acids. Germline V gene sequence: CDR1 SGDLS, CDR2 YYNGEE. V was pared by 2 bases and J by 7 bases, with 13 bases between. The chain recombines TRBV9 with TRBJ1-6; D ambiguous. This sequence was found in a woman aged 25 to 39 with COVID-19, enrolled during active disease. The sample taken for sequencing was peripheral blood. CDR3 loop: CASSVHSDGNSPLHF. CDR3 sequence (DNA): TGTGCCAGCAGCGTTCACTCAGACGGGAATTCACCCCTCCACTTT.